This TCR beta chain was recovered during a study of blood T cell repertoires in COVID-19. CDR3 length: 13 residues. The germline V gene encodes CDR1 PRHDT and CDR2 FYEKMQ (reference sequence). J gave up 3 bases and V 5 bases, and 4 bases lay outside the gene matches. Here immunoSEQ multiplex PCR was the method, and the copy in TCRdb shows in-frame clones only, minus some. The sample includes fewer than 350,000 clones, 85% seen only once; the top ten take around 7.8%. This rearrangement joins TRBV13 to TRBJ2-7; 7 bases are shared with TRBD1. Sequences were obtained from peripheral blood. This clonotype was obtained from a human donor in a cohort sampled during active COVID-19. The CDR3 DNA reads as TGTGCCAGCAGCCGGGACAGAGGCTACGAGCAGTACTTC. Translation gives CASSRDRGYEQYF.